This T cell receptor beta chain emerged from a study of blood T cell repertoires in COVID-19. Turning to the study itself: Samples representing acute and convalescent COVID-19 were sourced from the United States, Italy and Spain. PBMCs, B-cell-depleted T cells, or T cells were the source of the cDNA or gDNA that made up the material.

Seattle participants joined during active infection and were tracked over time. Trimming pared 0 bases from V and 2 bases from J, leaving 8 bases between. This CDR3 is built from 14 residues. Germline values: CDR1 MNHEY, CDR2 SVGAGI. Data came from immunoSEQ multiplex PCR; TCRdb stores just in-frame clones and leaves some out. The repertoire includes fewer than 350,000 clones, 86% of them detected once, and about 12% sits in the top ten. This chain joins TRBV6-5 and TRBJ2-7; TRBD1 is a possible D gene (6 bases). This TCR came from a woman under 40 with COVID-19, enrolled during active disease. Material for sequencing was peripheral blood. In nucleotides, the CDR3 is TGTGCCAGCAGTTACTCAACAGGGACCTACGAGCAGTACTTC. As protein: CASSYSTGTYEQYF.